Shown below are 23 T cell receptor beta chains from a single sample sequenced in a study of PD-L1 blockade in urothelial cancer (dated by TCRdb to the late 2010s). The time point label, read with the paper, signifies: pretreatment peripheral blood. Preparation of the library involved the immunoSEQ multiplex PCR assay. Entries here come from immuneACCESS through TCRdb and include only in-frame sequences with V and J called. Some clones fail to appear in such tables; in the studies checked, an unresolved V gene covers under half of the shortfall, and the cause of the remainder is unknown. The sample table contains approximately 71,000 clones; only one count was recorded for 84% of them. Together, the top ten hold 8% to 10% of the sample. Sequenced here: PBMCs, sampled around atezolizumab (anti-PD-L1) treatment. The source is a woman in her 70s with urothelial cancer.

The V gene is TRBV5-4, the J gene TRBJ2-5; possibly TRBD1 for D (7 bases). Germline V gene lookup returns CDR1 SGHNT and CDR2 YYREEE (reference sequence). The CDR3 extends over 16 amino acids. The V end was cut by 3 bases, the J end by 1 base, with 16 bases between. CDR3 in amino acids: CASSSSPEGAQETQYF. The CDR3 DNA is TGTGCCAGCAGCTCCTCCCCGGAGGGGGCCCAAGAGACCCAGTACTTC.

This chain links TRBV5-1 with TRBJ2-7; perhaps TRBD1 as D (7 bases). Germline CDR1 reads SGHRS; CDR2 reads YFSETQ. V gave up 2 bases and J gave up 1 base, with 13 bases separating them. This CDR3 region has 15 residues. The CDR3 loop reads CASSFGGGGSYEQYF. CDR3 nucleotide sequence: TGCGCCAGCAGCTTCGGAGGGGGCGGGTCCTACGAGCAGTACTTC.

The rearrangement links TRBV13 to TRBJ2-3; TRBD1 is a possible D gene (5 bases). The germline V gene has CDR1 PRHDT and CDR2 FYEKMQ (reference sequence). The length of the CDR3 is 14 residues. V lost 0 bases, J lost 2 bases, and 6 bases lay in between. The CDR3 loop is CASSLGGPTDTQYF. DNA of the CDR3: TGTGCCAGCAGCTTAGGGGGGCCCACAGATACGCAGTATTTT.

The CDR3 sequence: CASSFGPAGGSSYEQYF. The CDR3, as DNA: TGCGCCAGCAGCTTTGGGCCCGCGGGGGGGAGCTCCTACGAGCAGTACTTC. The chain employs TRBV5-1 and TRBJ2-7; TRBD2 matches 9 bases. V lost 2 bases to trimming and J lost 0 bases; unmatched junction nucleotides: 9. This CDR3 contains 17 residues. The V gene's germline CDR1 is SGHRS and CDR2 YFSETQ.

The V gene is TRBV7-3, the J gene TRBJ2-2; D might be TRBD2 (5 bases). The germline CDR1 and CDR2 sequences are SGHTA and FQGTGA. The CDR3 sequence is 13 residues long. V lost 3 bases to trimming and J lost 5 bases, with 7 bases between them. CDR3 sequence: CASSFTGTGELFF. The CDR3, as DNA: TGTGCCAGCAGCTTCACGGGGACCGGGGAGCTGTTTTTT. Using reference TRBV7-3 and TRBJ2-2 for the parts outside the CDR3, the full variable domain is GAGVSQTPSNKVTEKGKYVELRCDPISGHTALYWYRQSLGQGPEFLIYFQGTGAADDSGLPNDRFFAVRPEGSVSTLKIQRTERGDSAVYLCASSFTGTGELFFGEGSRLTVL.

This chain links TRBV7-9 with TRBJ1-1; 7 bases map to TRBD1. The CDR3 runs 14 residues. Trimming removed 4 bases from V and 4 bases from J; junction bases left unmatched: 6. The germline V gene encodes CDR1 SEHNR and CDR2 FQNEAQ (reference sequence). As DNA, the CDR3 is TGTGCCAGCAGCTCAAGTACAGGGGTCACTGAAGCTTTCTTT. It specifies CASSSSTGVTEAFF.

This chain's CDR3 is CASSLGQAGNTIYF. Here the CDR3 DNA reads TGTGCCAGCAGCTTAGGACAGGCTGGAAACACCATATATTTT. The chain has TRBV7-2 and TRBJ1-3, with D possibly TRBD1 on 6 matching bases. With 1 base removed from V and 2 bases from J, the gap between germline ends came to 6 bases. The CDR3 is 14 residues long. Germline assignment: CDR1 SGHTA and CDR2 FQGNSA.

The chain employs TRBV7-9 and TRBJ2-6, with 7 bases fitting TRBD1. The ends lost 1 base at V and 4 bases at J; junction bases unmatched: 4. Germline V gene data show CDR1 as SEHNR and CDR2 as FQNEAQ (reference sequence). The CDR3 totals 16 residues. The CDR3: CASSLEGAGGANVLTF. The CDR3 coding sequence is TGTGCCAGCAGCTTAGAGGGGGCTGGAGGGGCCAACGTCCTGACTTTC.

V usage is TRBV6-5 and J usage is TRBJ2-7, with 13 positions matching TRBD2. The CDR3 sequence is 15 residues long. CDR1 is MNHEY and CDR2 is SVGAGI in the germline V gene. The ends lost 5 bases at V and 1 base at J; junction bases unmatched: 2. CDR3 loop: CASSTGLAGSYEQYF. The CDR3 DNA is TGTGCCAGCAGTACGGGACTAGCGGGATCCTACGAGCAGTACTTC.

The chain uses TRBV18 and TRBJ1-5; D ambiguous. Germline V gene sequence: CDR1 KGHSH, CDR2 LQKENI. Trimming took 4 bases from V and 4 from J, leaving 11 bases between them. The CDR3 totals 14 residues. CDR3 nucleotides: TGTGCCAGCTCACAGGAGGTTTGGAATCAGCCCCAGCATTTT. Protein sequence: CASSQEVWNQPQHF.

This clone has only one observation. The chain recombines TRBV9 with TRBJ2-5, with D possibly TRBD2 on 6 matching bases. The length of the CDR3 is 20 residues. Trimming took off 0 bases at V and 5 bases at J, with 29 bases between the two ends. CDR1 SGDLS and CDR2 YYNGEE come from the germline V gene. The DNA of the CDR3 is TGTGCCAGCAGCGTAGGGCGCCTTACCGGAGCCGGTTTGGAGGGGGAGACCCAGTACTTC. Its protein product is CASSVGRLTGAGLEGETQYF.

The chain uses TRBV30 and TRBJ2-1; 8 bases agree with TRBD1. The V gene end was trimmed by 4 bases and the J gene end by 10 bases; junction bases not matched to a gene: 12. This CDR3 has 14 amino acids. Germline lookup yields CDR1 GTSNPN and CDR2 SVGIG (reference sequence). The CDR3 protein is CAWIGIGRDREQFF. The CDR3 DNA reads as TGTGCCTGGATCGGTATAGGACGGGACAGGGAGCAGTTCTTC.

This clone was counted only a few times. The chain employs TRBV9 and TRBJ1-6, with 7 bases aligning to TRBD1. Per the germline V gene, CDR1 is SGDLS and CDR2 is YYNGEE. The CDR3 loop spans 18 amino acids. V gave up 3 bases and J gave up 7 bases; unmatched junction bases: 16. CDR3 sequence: CASSAEPGTAIANSPLHF. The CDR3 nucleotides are TGTGCCAGCAGCGCCGAACCCGGGACAGCGATTGCGAATTCACCCCTCCACTTT.

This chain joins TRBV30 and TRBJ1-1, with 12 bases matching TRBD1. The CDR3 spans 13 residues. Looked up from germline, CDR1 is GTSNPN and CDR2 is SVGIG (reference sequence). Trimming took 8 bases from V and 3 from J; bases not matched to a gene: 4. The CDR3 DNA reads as TGTGCCGGGGACAGGGGGCAGGACACTGAAGCTTTCTTT. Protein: CAGDRGQDTEAFF.

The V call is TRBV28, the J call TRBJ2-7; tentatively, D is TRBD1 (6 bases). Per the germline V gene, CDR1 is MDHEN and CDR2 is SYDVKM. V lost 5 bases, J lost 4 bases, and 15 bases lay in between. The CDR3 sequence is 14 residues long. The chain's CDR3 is CASSIATGGYEQYF. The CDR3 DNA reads TGTGCCAGCAGTATTGCGACAGGCGGTTACGAGCAGTACTTC.

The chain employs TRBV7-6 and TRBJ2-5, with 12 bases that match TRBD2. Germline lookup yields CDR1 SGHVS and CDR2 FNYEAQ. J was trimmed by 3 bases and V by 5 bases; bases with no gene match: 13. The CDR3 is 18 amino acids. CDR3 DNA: TGTGCCAGCAGCCTGCGGACTAGCGGGATCTATCAAGAAGAGACCCAGTACTTC. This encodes CASSLRTSGIYQEETQYF.

Here the CDR3 DNA reads TGTGCCATCAGCGTACATGGAGGCCCCCTCCACTTT. Translation: CAISVHGGPLHF. The chain joins TRBV10-3 to TRBJ1-6; D is unclear. V was cut by 6 bases and J by 13 bases, with 13 bases left in between. In germline, CDR1 is ENHRY, CDR2 SYGVKD. The CDR3 contains 12 residues.

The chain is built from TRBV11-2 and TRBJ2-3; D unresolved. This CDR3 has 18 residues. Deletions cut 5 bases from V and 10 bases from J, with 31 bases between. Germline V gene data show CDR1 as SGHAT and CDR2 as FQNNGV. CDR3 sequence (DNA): TGTGCCAGCAGCATAGGAACTCCACTTGCGATGCCCCGAGAAGCGCAGTATTTT. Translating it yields CASSIGTPLAMPREAQYF.

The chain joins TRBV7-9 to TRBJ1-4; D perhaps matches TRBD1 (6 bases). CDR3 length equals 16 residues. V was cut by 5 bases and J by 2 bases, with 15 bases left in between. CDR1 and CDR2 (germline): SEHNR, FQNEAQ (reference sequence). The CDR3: CASSPRGGTTNEKLFF. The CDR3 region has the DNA TGTGCCAGCAGCCCTAGGGGGGGGACGACTAATGAAAAACTGTTTTTT.

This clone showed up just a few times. For the CDR3, the DNA is TGTGCCAGCAGTTACCCCCGGACAGGGAACTCCTACGAGCAGTACTTC. This sequence encodes CASSYPRTGNSYEQYF. This chain uses TRBV6-6 with TRBJ2-7; 8 bases map to TRBD1. The CDR3 contains 16 residues. Germline loops: CDR1 MNHNY, CDR2 SVGAGI (reference sequence). V lost 2 bases to trimming and J lost 0 bases; unmatched junction nucleotides: 6.

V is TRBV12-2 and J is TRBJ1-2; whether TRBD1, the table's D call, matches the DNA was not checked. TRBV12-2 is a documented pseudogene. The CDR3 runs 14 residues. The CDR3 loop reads CASRGPGGLYGYTF. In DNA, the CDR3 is TGTGCAAGTCGCGGTCCAGGGGGACTCTATGGCTACACCTTC.

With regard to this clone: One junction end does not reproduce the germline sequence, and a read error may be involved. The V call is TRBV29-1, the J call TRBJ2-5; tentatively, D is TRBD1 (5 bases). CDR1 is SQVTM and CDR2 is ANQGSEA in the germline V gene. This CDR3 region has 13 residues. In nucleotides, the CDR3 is TGCAGCGTTGAGCGACAGCCAGGAGAGGCCCAGTACTTC. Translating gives CSVERQPGEAQYF.

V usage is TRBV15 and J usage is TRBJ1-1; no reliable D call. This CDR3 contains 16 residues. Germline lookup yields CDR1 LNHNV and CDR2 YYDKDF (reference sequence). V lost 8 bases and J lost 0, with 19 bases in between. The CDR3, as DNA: TGTGCCACCCGGAGTGACGGCGTTTTGTTGAACACTGAAGCTTTCTTT. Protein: CATRSDGVLLNTEAFF.